This record concerns one T cell receptor beta chain sequence. This specimen comes from a study of blood T cell repertoires in COVID-19. At the level of the study: Material from acute and convalescent COVID-19 was sourced from the United States, Italy and Spain. Nucleic acid was either cDNA or gDNA, and it came from T cells, B-cell-depleted T cells, or PBMCs.

In the original workflow: The assay estimated nucleated cells by amplifying reference gene primers. Using immunoSEQ multiplex PCR, the repertoire was profiled, and TCRdb retains in-frame clones only, with some absent. V and J calls and clone size are copied from that table; D and trimming were computed from the DNA. Here the sample spans fewer than 95,000 clones, 88% being singletons. Trimming removed 7 bases at V and 4 bases at J, with 14 bases between. Germline CDR1 is MNHEY and CDR2 is SMNVEV (reference sequence). The CDR3 is made up of 15 amino acids. Sequencing was performed on peripheral blood. The sequence came from a woman older than 75 with acute or convalescent COVID-19. This chain joins TRBV27 and TRBJ2-6, with a weak D call TRBD1 (6 bases). CDR3 residues: CASKPDRSGANVLTF. The DNA for the CDR3 is TGTGCCAGCAAACCAGACAGGTCCGGGGCCAACGTCCTGACTTTC.